A single sample is the source of the 27 T cell receptor beta chains below, sequenced in a study of blood T cell repertoires in COVID-19. The table came from immunoSEQ multiplex PCR; TCRdb's copy has only in-frame clones and leaves some out. This sample carries about 70,000 clones, roughly four fifths of them seen once, and the ten largest clones take roughly 21%. The sequenced material came from peripheral blood. The receptors come from a man aged 70 or older with acute or convalescent COVID-19.

The CDR3 is CASSLTSGRVDTQYF. The CDR3 DNA follows: TGTGCCAGCAGCCTGACTAGCGGGAGAGTAGATACGCAGTATTTT. This sequence joins TRBV7-9 and TRBJ2-3, with 12 bases matching TRBD2. This CDR3 contains 15 residues. Looked up from germline, CDR1 is SEHNR and CDR2 is FQNEAQ (reference sequence). Trimming at V came to 5 bases and at J to 5 bases, leaving 5 bases not matched to a gene.

V is TRBV11-2 and J is TRBJ2-2; possibly TRBD1 for D (5 bases). V was clipped by 6 bases and J by 4 bases, with 18 bases between them. The CDR3 has 16 residues. Germline CDR1 reads SGHAT; CDR2 reads FQNNGV. The DNA of the CDR3 is TGTGCCAGCAGGTACAAGGGGCAGCTATTCACCGGGGAGCTGTTTTTT. This encodes CASRYKGQLFTGELFF.

This clone has just a few counts. Other DNA variants within this sample encode the same CDR3. This sequence joins TRBV7-2 and TRBJ2-1, with 8 bases matching TRBD2. CDR1 and CDR2 from the germline V gene are SGHTA and FQGNSA. Losses at the gene ends were 0 bases for V and 4 bases for J; bases not matched to a gene: 2. CDR3 length equals 15 residues. DNA for the CDR3: TGTGCCAGCAGCTTAGCAGCGGGAGCTTACAATGAGCAGTTCTTC. Protein product: CASSLAAGAYNEQFF.

The chain employs TRBV4-2 and TRBJ2-3; D is uncertain. Germline CDR1 LGHNA, CDR2 YNFKEQ. Trimming shortened V by 0 bases and J by 1 base, and 11 bases separated the two germline ends. The length of the CDR3 is 16 residues. DNA of the CDR3: TGTGCCAGCAGCCAAGATTGGCTGGCCCGCACAGATACGCAGTATTTT. It encodes CASSQDWLARTDTQYF.

This clone was detected only a few times. The sample contains more than one DNA sequence encoding this CDR3. The chain links TRBV29-1 to TRBJ1-5; the D gene is possibly TRBD1 (5 bases). CDR3 length equals 13 residues. Germline CDR1 is SQVTM and CDR2 is ANQGSEA. The V and J ends lost 6 bases and 2 bases respectively, with 11 bases between them. This CDR3 is CSVSGGGNQPQHF. The CDR3 DNA follows: TGCAGCGTCTCTGGGGGGGGCAATCAGCCCCAGCATTTT.

The chain has TRBV19 and TRBJ1-1; TRBD1 matches 10 bases. CDR3 size: 15 residues. After removal of 5 bases from V and 3 bases from J, the junction contained 6 bases not matched to a gene. Germline CDR1 and CDR2: LNHDA and SQIVND (reference sequence). This CDR3 reads CASSFSGTGDTEAFF. CDR3 coding DNA: TGTGCCAGTAGTTTCTCCGGGACAGGGGACACTGAAGCTTTCTTT.

The V call is TRBV28, the J call TRBJ1-1, with D possibly matching TRBD1 (6 bases). This CDR3 comprises 15 residues. Trimming left V 5 bases short and J 5 bases short, with 18 bases between. In germline, CDR1 is MDHEN, CDR2 SYDVKM. The CDR3 here is CASSQGTASGTEAFF. The CDR3 region has the DNA TGTGCCAGCAGTCAGGGGACCGCCTCAGGAACTGAAGCTTTCTTT.

The V and J genes are TRBV18 and TRBJ1-1, with 10 bases matching TRBD1. CDR3 size: 16 residues. CDR1 KGHSH and CDR2 LQKENI come from the germline V gene. V shed 4 bases and J 4 bases; nucleotides not matched to a gene: 9. CDR3: CASSQPGQGQGTEAFF. CDR3 DNA sequence: TGTGCCAGCTCACAGCCGGGACAGGGGCAAGGCACTGAAGCTTTCTTT.

This clone is termed medium-sized. The chain carries TRBV2 and TRBJ2-2; weak D call: TRBD2 (5 bases). Trimming took 1 base from V and 0 from J, leaving 9 bases between them. From germline, CDR1 is SNHLY and CDR2 FYNNEI. The CDR3 contains 16 residues. CDR3 protein: CASSEGIGANTGELFF. CDR3 nucleotides: TGTGCCAGCAGTGAAGGAATCGGGGCGAACACCGGGGAGCTGTTTTTT.

V usage is TRBV7-8 and J usage is TRBJ2-7, with 9 bases fitting TRBD1. V lost 4 bases, J lost 6 bases, and 16 bases stayed unmatched. This CDR3 spans 17 amino acids. Germline lookup yields CDR1 SGHVS and CDR2 FQNEAQ. The chain's CDR3 is CASSSDRGQPHPGEQYF. CDR3 DNA: TGTGCCAGCAGCTCGGACAGGGGCCAACCCCACCCCGGCGAGCAGTACTTC.

The rearrangement links TRBV2 to TRBJ1-1; no reliable D call. There are 12 residues in the CDR3. Germline values: CDR1 SNHLY, CDR2 FYNNEI. V dropped 4 bases and J dropped 3 bases, with 6 bases sitting between them. Here the CDR3 reads CASSVSDTEAFF. The CDR3 coding sequence is TGTGCCAGCAGTGTCTCGGACACTGAAGCTTTCTTT.

The rearrangement joins TRBV4-1 to TRBJ2-7, with TRBD1 as a possible D gene (6 bases). Germline V gene sequence: CDR1 MGHRA, CDR2 YSYEKL. V lost 3 bases and J lost 3, with 18 bases in between. CDR3 length equals 16 residues. The CDR3 DNA is TGCGCCAGCAGCCACCCACCCCAGGGGAGCGACTACGAGCAGTACTTC. It encodes CASSHPPQGSDYEQYF.

This chain links TRBV10-3 with TRBJ2-5, with D perhaps TRBD1 (6 bases). This CDR3 is built from 15 residues. The V end was cut by 1 base, the J end by 1 base, with 10 bases between. CDR1 and CDR2 from the germline V gene are ENHRY and SYGVKD. The CDR3 reads CAISEYGQSQETQYF. The CDR3 bases are TGTGCCATCAGTGAGTACGGACAGAGCCAAGAGACCCAGTACTTC.

The rearrangement uses TRBV2 and TRBJ1-2; 7 bases agree with TRBD1. This CDR3 region has 12 residues. J was trimmed by 8 bases and V by 10 bases; bases with no gene match: 10. From germline, CDR1 is SNHLY and CDR2 FYNNEI. The CDR3 sequence is CANDREIYGYTF. The CDR3 nucleotides read TGTGCCAATGACAGGGAAATCTACGGCTACACCTTC.

This chain connects TRBV5-1 to TRBJ2-1, with 13 bases matching TRBD2. The length of the CDR3 is 14 residues. Germline trimming cut 3 bases from V and 9 bases from J; bases unmatched to any gene: 3. Germline V lookup: CDR1 SGHRS, CDR2 YFSETQ. CDR3 sequence: CASSWGTSGTEQFF. The CDR3 nucleotides are TGCGCCAGCAGCTGGGGGACTAGCGGGACTGAGCAGTTCTTC.

This rearrangement joins TRBV19 to TRBJ2-6; D is perhaps TRBD2 (5 bases). The ends were cut back, 6 bases at V and 2 bases at J, with 14 bases in the middle. CDR1 and CDR2 from the germline V gene are LNHDA and SQIVND (reference sequence). This CDR3 is built from 16 residues. CDR3 DNA: TGTGCCAGTAGCCGGGATTCCTTTGCTGGGGCCAACGTCCTGACTTTC. This codes for CASSRDSFAGANVLTF.

The V and J genes are TRBV4-1 and TRBJ2-7; 13 bases are shared with TRBD2. CDR3 length: 15 residues. Per the germline V gene, CDR1 is MGHRA and CDR2 is YSYEKL. V lost 0 bases, J lost 4 bases, and 0 bases stayed unmatched. For the CDR3, the DNA is TGCGCCAGCAGCCAAGAACTAGCGGGAGGGTACGAGCAGTACTTC. It encodes CASSQELAGGYEQYF.

The chain is built from TRBV11-3 and TRBJ2-7, with TRBD2 matching 9 bases. Germline values: CDR1 SGHNT, CDR2 YENEEA. The CDR3 is made up of 15 amino acids. V was pared by 6 bases and J by 2 bases, with 8 bases of the junction left unmatched. CDR3 coding DNA: TGTGCCAGCAGTTACCGTAGCGGGAGAGCCTACGAGCAGTACTTC. Amino acids: CASSYRSGRAYEQYF. Full variable domain (rest looked up from reference TRBV11-3 and TRBJ2-7): EAGVVQSPRYKIIEKKQPVAFWCNPISGHNTLYWYLQNLGQGPELLIRYENEEAVDDSQLPKDRFSAERLKGVDSTLKIQPAELGDSAVYLCASSYRSGRAYEQYFGPGTRLTVT.

To note about this clone: The same CDR3 can be traced to other DNA sequences in this sample. The chain is built from TRBV3-1 (or the pseudogene TRBV3-2) and TRBJ1-5, with a possible D match to TRBD1 (5 bases). The CDR3 extends over 13 amino acids. Trimming removed 7 bases from V and 1 base from J, with 8 bases in between. Germline CDR1 reads LGHDT; CDR2 reads YNNKEL (reference sequence). CDR3 bases: TGTGCCAGCACCCGGGGGAGCAATCAGCCCCAGCATTTT. As protein: CASTRGSNQPQHF.

The V call is TRBV9, the J call TRBJ2-6; D is unclear. Germline lookup yields CDR1 SGDLS and CDR2 YYNGEE. The CDR3 is made up of 14 amino acids. With 0 bases removed from V and 4 bases from J, the gap between germline ends came to 5 bases. The CDR3 loop is CASSVGPGANVLTF. The CDR3 DNA reads as TGTGCCAGCAGCGTAGGGCCCGGGGCCAACGTCCTGACTTTC.

Here the CDR3 reads CASSWGTGIFYEQYF. The CDR3 DNA reads TGTGCCAGCAGCTGGGGGACAGGCATCTTCTACGAGCAGTACTTC. This chain links TRBV5-4 with TRBJ2-7, with TRBD1 identical over 8 bases. V dropped 3 bases and J dropped 3; count of bases not matched to a gene: 8. The CDR3 spans 15 residues. Germline assignment: CDR1 SGHNT and CDR2 YYREEE (reference sequence).

This rearrangement joins TRBV2 to TRBJ2-7, with a tentative D call TRBD2 (5 bases). Per the germline V gene, CDR1 is SNHLY and CDR2 is FYNNEI. The V gene lost 4 bases and the J gene lost 6 bases, with 22 bases spanning the gap. The CDR3 is 16 amino acids. CDR3 coding DNA: TGTGCCAGCAGTGGGGAGTCAGGCGTAGGTCCCCCCGAGCAGTACTTC. Amino acid sequence: CASSGESGVGPPEQYF.

This clone is a singleton in its sample. V usage is TRBV28 and J usage is TRBJ1-1, with a weak D call TRBD1 (6 bases). Germline V gene data show CDR1 as MDHEN and CDR2 as SYDVKM. V was cut by 4 bases and J by 5 bases, with 17 bases left in between. This CDR3 contains 15 residues. CDR3 loop: CASSSNSPGTTEAFF. The CDR3 bases are TGTGCCAGCAGTTCGAATTCTCCCGGGACAACTGAAGCTTTCTTT.

This chain joins TRBV28 and TRBJ1-5, with D uncertain. The ends were cut back, 7 bases at V and 0 bases at J, with 7 bases in the middle. The length of the CDR3 is 13 residues. Per germline, CDR1 MDHEN and CDR2 SYDVKM. The CDR3 is CASNVYSNQPQHF. The DNA for the CDR3 is TGTGCCAGCAACGTCTATAGCAATCAGCCCCAGCATTTT.

V usage is TRBV5-1 and J usage is TRBJ2-3; D is uncertain. The CDR3 runs 11 residues. In germline, CDR1 is SGHRS, CDR2 YFSETQ. The ends were cut back, 0 bases at V and 6 bases at J, with 2 bases in the middle. The CDR3 protein is CASSLADTQYF. The DNA for the CDR3 is TGCGCCAGCAGCTTGGCGGATACGCAGTATTTT.

This chain links TRBV7-9 with TRBJ1-4; possibly TRBD1 for D (5 bases). Germline CDR1 SEHNR, CDR2 FQNEAQ (reference sequence). This CDR3 region has 14 residues. Trimming took 8 bases from V and 4 from J, leaving 14 bases between them. The CDR3 here is CASGSGGSNEKLFF. Here the CDR3 DNA reads TGTGCCAGCGGGTCCGGGGGGAGTAATGAAAAACTGTTTTTT.

In its sample, this clone was seen once. The chain uses TRBV9 and TRBJ2-7, with D perhaps TRBD2 (5 bases). This CDR3 has 14 residues. The V end lost 10 bases, the J end lost 5 bases, and 22 bases lay between the germline ends. The germline V gene has CDR1 SGDLS and CDR2 YYNGEE. CDR3 coding DNA: TGTGCCGGTCCCCCCGGACTCGCCCTAGACGAGCAGTACTTC. It encodes CAGPPGLALDEQYF. The whole variable domain, filled in from reference TRBV9 and TRBJ2-7, reads DSGVTQTPKHLITATGQRVTLRCSPRSGDLSVYWYQQSLDQGLQFLIQYYNGEERAKGNILERFSAQQFPDLHSELNLSSLELGDSALYFCAGPPGLALDEQYFGPGTRLTVT.